The 18 T cell receptor beta chains reported below all come from one sample, sequenced in a study of cytomegalovirus exposure and HLA in healthy donors. The PCR was carried out with 60 Vbeta primers and 13 Jbeta primers. Assay: immunoSEQ multiplex PCR; the TCRdb copy retains only in-frame clones and omits some. The sample shows roughly 200,000 clones, around 83% of them seen only once. Sequenced material: PBMCs. The source of these receptors is a woman between 35 and 50 years old in good health and CMV-seronegative.

V is TRBV18 and J is TRBJ2-7, with D possibly matching TRBD2 (6 bases). The CDR3 loop spans 15 amino acids. V lost 3 bases and J 5 bases, leaving 17 bases between the germline ends. Per the germline V gene, CDR1 is KGHSH and CDR2 is LQKENI. CDR3 region: CASSPGELAIHEQYF. CDR3 DNA: TGTGCCAGCTCACCTGGAGAACTAGCTATCCACGAGCAGTACTTC. The variable domain in full, with the rest retrieved from reference TRBV18 and TRBJ2-7, is NAGVMQNPRHLVRRRGQEARLRCSPMKGHSHVYWYRQLPEEGLKFMVYLQKENIIDESGMPKERFSAEFPKEGPSILRIQQVVRGDSAAYFCASSPGELAIHEQYFGPGTRLTVT.

This clone was seen a single time. This chain connects TRBV5-6 to TRBJ1-2; 7 bases match TRBD1. Unmatched junction bases numbered 7, after V lost 2 bases and J lost 0 bases. The CDR3 is made up of 16 amino acids. Germline V gene sequence: CDR1 SGHDT, CDR2 YYEEEE. CDR3 in DNA: TGTGCCAGCAGCTTCGGAGGACAGGCAGCTAACTATGGCTACACCTTC. Its protein is CASSFGGQAANYGYTF.

The gene calls are TRBV5-1 and TRBJ2-5, with unresolved D. Germline values: CDR1 SGHRS, CDR2 YFSETQ. The CDR3 spans 15 residues. V lost 0 bases to trimming and J lost 0 bases, with 9 bases between them. CDR3 DNA sequence: TGCGCCAGCAGCTTGGTGGGCTACTACCAAGAGACCCAGTACTTC. Protein sequence: CASSLVGYYQETQYF.

The chain recombines TRBV6-1 with TRBJ1-1; TRBD1 might be the D (5 bases). V gave up 5 bases and J gave up 5 bases, with 9 bases separating them. Germline V gene lookup returns CDR1 MNHNS and CDR2 SASEGT. The CDR3 extends over 12 amino acids. The CDR3 loop reads CASSIGETEAFF. CDR3 coding DNA: TGTGCCAGCAGTATAGGGGAAACTGAAGCTTTCTTT.

The chain has TRBV7-2 and TRBJ2-3, with 7 bases lining up with TRBD2. Germline CDR1 is SGHTA and CDR2 is FQGNSA. Unmatched junction bases numbered 0, after V lost 3 bases and J lost 0 bases. The CDR3 loop spans 14 amino acids. This CDR3 reads CASSFSGSTDTQYF. DNA for the CDR3: TGTGCCAGCAGCTTTAGCGGGAGCACAGATACGCAGTATTTT.

V usage is TRBV7-9 and J usage is TRBJ1-4; D may be TRBD1 (6 bases). CDR3 length equals 16 residues. Trimming removed 1 base from V and 3 bases from J, with 12 bases in between. Germline lookup yields CDR1 SEHNR and CDR2 FQNEAQ (reference sequence). CDR3 bases: TGTGCCAGCAGCTTAGGATGGACAGCATCTAATGAAAAACTGTTTTTT. Translating gives CASSLGWTASNEKLFF.

The chain combines TRBV28 with TRBJ2-1; 9 bases map to TRBD2. V gave up 1 base and J gave up 7 bases; unmatched junction bases: 14. CDR3 size: 18 residues. The V gene's germline CDR1 is MDHEN and CDR2 SYDVKM. The CDR3 loop is CASSLLSSGITANNEQFF. DNA of the CDR3: TGTGCCAGCAGTTTATTATCTAGCGGGATCACAGCCAATAATGAGCAGTTCTTC.

V and J are TRBV7-3 and TRBJ2-2, with TRBD2 matching 10 bases. The CDR3 runs 17 residues. Germline V gene sequence: CDR1 SGHTA, CDR2 FQGTGA. V shed 4 bases, J shed 5 bases, and the junction held 10 bases outside the gene matches. Here the CDR3 reads CASSSVSGRARTGELFF. In DNA form, the CDR3 reads TGTGCCAGCAGCTCCGTGAGCGGGAGGGCCAGAACCGGGGAGCTGTTTTTT.

This chain connects TRBV6-5 to TRBJ2-7; 9 positions agree with TRBD1. Germline trimming cut 6 bases from V and 4 bases from J; bases unmatched to any gene: 10. This CDR3 spans 15 amino acids. Germline loops: CDR1 MNHEY, CDR2 SVGAGI. The CDR3 region has the DNA TGTGCCAGCAGAGCCGAACGACAGGGGGGATACGAGCAGTACTTC. Its protein is CASRAERQGGYEQYF.

V is TRBV2 and J is TRBJ2-1, with 10 positions matching TRBD1. V trimming: 5 bases; J trimming: 4 bases; junction bases outside the gene matches: 2. CDR3 size: 14 residues. CDR1 and CDR2 from the germline V gene are SNHLY and FYNNEI. The CDR3 nucleotides read TGTGCCAGCAGTCCGGGACAGGGGTACAATGAGCAGTTCTTC. This sequence encodes CASSPGQGYNEQFF.

The chain employs TRBV7-9 and TRBJ2-1; 8 nucleotides match TRBD2. The CDR3 length is 16 residues. Germline CDR1 reads SEHNR; CDR2 reads FQNEAQ (reference sequence). Trimming at V came to 5 bases and at J to 2 bases, leaving 8 bases not matched to a gene. The CDR3 coding sequence is TGTGCCAGCAGCCCCCCCGGCGGGAGGACCTACAATGAGCAGTTCTTC. Its translation: CASSPPGGRTYNEQFF.

This chain joins TRBV30 and TRBJ1-6; D is unclear. The CDR3 totals 15 residues. Germline V lookup: CDR1 GTSNPN, CDR2 SVGIG (reference sequence). Trimming left V 4 bases short and J 8 bases short, with 18 bases between. This CDR3 reads CAWTLQRMRYSPLHF. In nucleotides, the CDR3 is TGTGCCTGGACCCTACAGCGGATGAGGTATTCACCCCTCCACTTT.

This clone has only one observation. The chain combines TRBV29-1 with TRBJ1-2, with 8 positions matching TRBD1. Germline CDR1 reads SQVTM; CDR2 reads ANQGSEA. V gave up 0 bases and J gave up 3 bases; unmatched junction bases: 3. This CDR3 spans 14 amino acids. CDR3: CSVEDRDRYYGYTF. CDR3 DNA sequence: TGCAGCGTTGAAGATCGGGACAGGTACTATGGCTACACCTTC.

This chain uses TRBV4-1 with TRBJ1-2; unclear D gene. V lost 2 bases to trimming and J lost 5 bases, with 9 bases between them. The CDR3 covers 13 residues. CDR1 and CDR2 (germline): MGHRA, YSYEKL. Here the CDR3 DNA reads TGCGCCAGCAGCCAATCCGTCGGGTATGGCTACACCTTC. This sequence encodes CASSQSVGYGYTF.

This sequence joins TRBV10-1 and TRBJ2-5, with 9 bases identical to TRBD2. The V and J ends lost 4 bases and 1 base, in that order; junction bases with no gene match: 4. Per the germline V gene, CDR1 is WNHNN and CDR2 is SYGVQD (reference sequence). The CDR3 loop spans 15 amino acids. The CDR3 reads CASSATTSGQETQYF. The CDR3 bases are TGCGCCAGCAGTGCTACGACTAGCGGCCAAGAGACCCAGTACTTC.

This chain connects TRBV19 to TRBJ1-2; 8 nucleotides align to TRBD1. The CDR3 covers 13 residues. The trim removed 7 bases at V and 2 bases at J, leaving 3 bases unmatched. CDR1 and CDR2 from the germline V gene are LNHDA and SQIVND (reference sequence). The CDR3 here is CASKRQGNYGYTF. The CDR3 DNA is TGTGCCAGTAAGAGACAGGGGAACTATGGCTACACCTTC. The whole variable domain, remainder taken from reference TRBV19 and TRBJ1-2, is DGGITQSPKYLFRKEGQNVTLSCEQNLNHDAMYWYRQDPGQGLRLIYYSQIVNDFQKGDIAEGYSVSREKKESFPLTVTSAQKNPTAFYLCASKRQGNYGYTFGSGTRLTVV.

In DNA form, the CDR3 reads TGTGCCAGCAGCTTAGGGTGGGGAGTAAACACCGGGGAGCTGTTTTTT. It specifies CASSLGWGVNTGELFF. This sequence joins TRBV7-7 and TRBJ2-2, with a possible D match to TRBD2 (5 bases). The germline gives CDR1 SSHAT, CDR2 FNYEAQ (reference sequence). This CDR3 has 16 residues. V was shortened by 1 base and J by 2 bases, with 11 bases between the two germline ends.

This clone was picked up a small number of times. The CDR3 bases are TGTGCCAGCAGCAAACAGGGTGGTCTTACTGAAGCTTTCTTT. Amino acid sequence: CASSKQGGLTEAFF. V is TRBV11-2 and J is TRBJ1-1; tentative D call: TRBD1 (6 bases). The ends were cut back, 5 bases at V and 5 bases at J, with 15 bases in the middle. This CDR3 comprises 14 residues. Germline V gene lookup returns CDR1 SGHAT and CDR2 FQNNGV.